This T cell receptor beta chain was profiled in a study of early T cells in non-severe SARS-CoV-2 infection. Looking at the study overall: Whole-blood bulk RNA, unsorted, was sequenced, and chains were unpaired. Points from the study as a whole: VDJdb-based matching was biased toward anti-spike CD8 responses and missed private and CD4 specificities.

This clonotype was detected only a few times. Its antigen is unknown. V was cut by 4 bases and J by 2 bases, with 18 bases left in between. The CDR3 is made up of 16 amino acids. The germline V gene encodes CDR1 SGHNT and CDR2 YYREEE (reference sequence). cDNA molecules, individually, were tagged with unique molecular identifiers. TCRdb redid the calling of the 5' RACE reads with MiXCR, one entry per CDR3 protein. This table holds nearly 90,000 distinct CDR3 sequences, about an eighth found once. This chain connects TRBV5-4 to TRBJ2-5; the D gene is possibly TRBD1 (5 bases). The sequencing sample was made of whole blood. The TCR originated in an adult who was a healthcare worker with PCR-confirmed SARS-CoV-2 infection or an uninfected control (not recorded which). The chain's CDR3 is CASSAGQTAIQETQYF. The CDR3 DNA sequence: TGTGCCAGCAGCGCAGGCCAGACAGCTATACAAGAGACCCAGTACTTC.